This passage covers 23 T cell receptor beta chains from one sample sequenced in a study of beta chain features in type 1 diabetes. Reverse transcription of all isolated RNA meant that expressed TCRB transcripts were sequenced. Assay: immunoSEQ multiplex PCR; the TCRdb copy retains only in-frame clones and omits some. This sample has 900,000 or so clones; 15% to 20% occur once, and the top ten carry 0.023%. Sequencing input: naive CD4+ T cells from blood. These receptors were obtained from a woman aged 18 to 35 in good health.

This clone was detected only a few times. The rearrangement uses TRBV7-2 and TRBJ2-4; the D is unclear. Trimming removed 5 bases from V and 11 bases from J, with 13 bases in between. CDR3 size: 12 residues. Germline assignment: CDR1 SGHTA and CDR2 FQGNSA. CDR3 sequence reads: CASSNEPGVQYF. The CDR3, as DNA: TGTGCCAGCAGCAATGAACCTGGTGTTCAGTACTTC.

This clone occurred a few times. This sample also contains other DNA sequences that code for the same CDR3. The chain uses TRBV5-1 and TRBJ2-5; D perhaps matches TRBD2 (6 bases). Germline V gene data show CDR1 as SGHRS and CDR2 as YFSETQ. There are 13 residues in the CDR3. Trimming stripped 4 bases from V and 1 base from J, with 8 bases between. The CDR3 protein is CASSRRGQETQYF. Here the CDR3 DNA reads TGCGCCAGCAGCAGGCGGGGCCAAGAGACCCAGTACTTC.

V gene TRBV11-1 combines with J gene TRBJ1-2; 9 bases line up with TRBD1. The CDR3 loop spans 14 amino acids. V lost 5 bases, J lost 5 bases, and 6 bases stayed unmatched. Per germline, CDR1 SGHAT and CDR2 FQDESV (reference sequence). The CDR3 sequence: CASSTRTGVYGYTF. The CDR3 DNA reads TGTGCCAGCAGCACTCGGACAGGGGTGTATGGCTACACCTTC. Full variable domain (rest looked up from reference TRBV11-1 and TRBJ1-2): EAEVAQSPRYKITEKSQAVAFWCDPISGHATLYWYRQILGQGPELLVQFQDESVVDDSQLPKDRFSAERLKGVDSTLKIQPAELGDSAMYLCASSTRTGVYGYTFGSGTRLTVV.

V usage is TRBV19 and J usage is TRBJ2-5; the D gene is possibly TRBD2 (7 bases). V lost 5 bases to trimming and J lost 0 bases, with 22 bases between them. The CDR3 runs to 18 residues. Germline CDR1 and CDR2: LNHDA and SQIVND (reference sequence). The CDR3 region has the DNA TGTGCCAGTAGTCTCTGGACAGATATAGGGACTAACCAAGAGACCCAGTACTTC. Amino acid sequence: CASSLWTDIGTNQETQYF.

This clone was seen only a few times. The gene calls are TRBV2 and TRBJ2-5; D is unclear. The ends were cut back, 0 bases at V and 5 bases at J, with 7 bases in the middle. The CDR3 spans 13 residues. The germline CDR1 and CDR2 sequences are SNHLY and FYNNEI. The CDR3 reads CASSEALLETQYF. The CDR3 bases are TGTGCCAGCAGTGAAGCGCTTTTGGAGACCCAGTACTTC.

This clone was picked up a small number of times. CDR3 in DNA: TGTGCCAGCAGTGGGAAGGATAAGTGGACTTTGCCCACCCTCGAGCAGTACTTC. Translation: CASSGKDKWTLPTLEQYF. The chain uses TRBV2 and TRBJ2-7; possibly TRBD2 for D (5 bases). In germline, CDR1 is SNHLY, CDR2 FYNNEI. The CDR3 extends over 18 amino acids. V shed 4 bases and J shed 6 bases, with 28 bases lying between them.

This chain joins TRBV6-6 and TRBJ2-1; 7 bases fit TRBD2. Germline loops: CDR1 MNHNY, CDR2 SVGAGI (reference sequence). CDR3 size: 16 residues. Trimming cost V 2 bases and J 5 bases; bases outside gene matches: 9. DNA for the CDR3: TGTGCCAGCAGTTACCTCCCTACTAGCGCTCACAATGAGCAGTTCTTC. It encodes CASSYLPTSAHNEQFF.

V is TRBV6-6 and J is TRBJ2-4; weak D call: TRBD1 (6 bases). CDR3 size: 12 residues. V lost 10 bases, J lost 6 bases, and 13 bases lay in between. Germline values: CDR1 MNHNY, CDR2 SVGAGI (reference sequence). The CDR3 loop is CATWDTANIQYF. In DNA, the CDR3 is TGTGCCACCTGGGACACCGCAAACATTCAGTACTTC.

This rearrangement joins TRBV28 to TRBJ2-4; tentatively, D is TRBD1 or TRBD2 (7 bases each). CDR1 MDHEN and CDR2 SYDVKM come from the germline V gene. The CDR3 runs 17 residues. V lost 2 bases and J 1 base, leaving 15 bases between the germline ends. CDR3 in amino acids: CASSLRAGGVAKNIQYF. DNA of the CDR3: TGTGCCAGCAGTTTACGGGCAGGGGGGGTGGCCAAAAACATTCAGTACTTC.

The V call is TRBV5-8, the J call TRBJ2-3, with D perhaps assigned TRBD1 or TRBD2 (5 bases each). V was shortened by 4 bases and J by 0 bases, with 15 bases between the two germline ends. Germline values: CDR1 SGHTS, CDR2 YDEGEE. The CDR3 is 16 residues long. CDR3 sequence: CASSLGTETSTDTQYF. In DNA form, the CDR3 reads TGTGCCAGCAGCCTGGGGACGGAAACTAGCACAGATACGCAGTATTTT. The whole variable domain, filled in from reference TRBV5-8 and TRBJ2-3, reads EAGVTQSPTHLIKTRGQQATLRCSPISGHTSVYWYQQALGLGLQFLLWYDEGEERNRGNFPPRFSGRQFPNYSSELNVNALELEDSALYLCASSLGTETSTDTQYFGPGTRLTVL.

This rearrangement joins TRBV7-2 to TRBJ2-2; TRBD2 matches 11 bases. The CDR3 is made up of 15 amino acids. Germline-derived CDR1 and CDR2 are SGHTA and FQGNSA. J was trimmed by 6 bases and V by 5 bases; bases with no gene match: 5. The CDR3 protein is CASSPPTSGAGELFF. In DNA form, the CDR3 reads TGTGCCAGCAGCCCGCCGACTAGCGGGGCCGGGGAGCTGTTTTTT.

This clone was detected only a few times. The chain uses TRBV4-3 and TRBJ1-5; D is ambiguous. Germline CDR1 is LGHNA and CDR2 is YSLEER. Trimming took 0 bases from V and 3 from J, leaving 9 bases between them. CDR3 length equals 15 residues. CDR3 loop: CASSQEVQYNQPQHF. The CDR3, as DNA: TGCGCCAGCAGCCAAGAGGTACAGTACAATCAGCCCCAGCATTTT.

The genes are TRBV18 and TRBJ1-2; TRBD1 aligns across 9 bases. Germline CDR1 reads KGHSH; CDR2 reads LQKENI. The J segment lost 7 bases and the V segment lost 5 bases, leaving 5 bases of the junction unmatched. The CDR3 totals 13 residues. The CDR3 DNA reads as TGTGCCAGCTCATCCGGGACAGGGTTTGGCTACACCTTC. Its translation is CASSSGTGFGYTF.

As regards this clone: Other nucleotide sequences in the sample specify the same CDR3. The chain combines TRBV6-5 with TRBJ2-7; tentatively, D is TRBD2 (6 bases). Trimming cost V 0 bases and J 2 bases, with 8 bases left between them. Germline V gene sequence: CDR1 MNHEY, CDR2 SVGAGI. The CDR3 loop spans 14 amino acids. The CDR3 DNA sequence: TGTGCCAGCAGTTACTCGGCGGGGCCCTACGAGCAGTACTTC. Translation: CASSYSAGPYEQYF.

A few counts support this clone. The genes are TRBV7-9 and TRBJ2-5, with 7 bases identical to TRBD2. The CDR3 loop spans 14 amino acids. Trimming cost V 3 bases and J 5 bases; bases outside gene matches: 6. Germline CDR1 and CDR2: SEHNR and FQNEAQ (reference sequence). CDR3 DNA sequence: TGTGCCAGCAGCTTGGAAGCGGGAAGGGAGACCCAGTACTTC. As protein: CASSLEAGRETQYF.

This clone was found a few times. The J gene is TRBJ2-2, the V gene TRBV9; D gene unclear. Between the trimmed V and J ends, which lost 1 base and 4 bases, there was a span of 17 bases. CDR1 and CDR2 (germline): SGDLS, YYNGEE. The CDR3 length is 17 residues. The CDR3 region is CASSVNPSGSRTGELFF. DNA for the CDR3: TGTGCCAGCAGCGTAAACCCCTCGGGCAGCCGCACCGGGGAGCTGTTTTTT.

The rearrangement uses TRBV7-8 and TRBJ2-7; the D gene could be TRBD1 or TRBD2 (6 bases each). This CDR3 comprises 15 residues. Germline loops: CDR1 SGHVS, CDR2 FQNEAQ. Trimming cost V 1 base and J 3 bases, with 13 bases left between them. The CDR3: CASSLERGVSYEQYF. CDR3 coding DNA: TGTGCCAGCAGCTTAGAAAGGGGGGTGAGCTACGAGCAGTACTTC.

Turning to this clone: A read error may account for a junction end that differs from germline. V usage is TRBV7-2 and J usage is TRBJ2-5; D might be TRBD1 (5 bases). Germline loops: CDR1 SGHTA, CDR2 FQGNSA. The CDR3 is 14 amino acids. Here the CDR3 reads CASSQGQGQETQYF. As DNA, the CDR3 is TGCGCCAGCAGCCAAGGCCAGGGCCAAGAGACCCAGTACTTC.

This clone was seen a handful of times. The chain has TRBV9 and TRBJ2-1; TRBD2 might be the D (6 bases). CDR3 length equals 16 residues. Trimming removed 0 bases at V and 13 bases at J, with 23 bases between. CDR1 and CDR2 (germline): SGDLS, YYNGEE. The CDR3 region is CASSVATEGLGLIQFF. The CDR3 nucleotides read TGTGCCAGCAGCGTAGCTACGGAGGGCCTAGGGCTTATTCAGTTCTTC.

This clone has a handful of counts. The rearrangement uses TRBV29-1 and TRBJ2-5, with D maybe TRBD2 (6 bases). The CDR3 is made up of 16 amino acids. From germline, CDR1 is SQVTM and CDR2 ANQGSEA. Trimming removed 6 bases from V and 2 bases from J, with 22 bases in between. This chain's CDR3 is CSVGTTLSGVQETQYF. For the CDR3, the DNA is TGCAGCGTGGGTACAACCCTTAGCGGCGTACAAGAGACCCAGTACTTC.

The sample holds a few counts of this clone. The chain combines TRBV29-1 with TRBJ2-7; D remains unclear. Germline V gene lookup returns CDR1 SQVTM and CDR2 ANQGSEA. V lost 3 bases to trimming and J lost 7 bases, with 19 bases between them. The CDR3 totals 14 residues. The DNA for the CDR3 is TGCAGCGTTGAGAGGCTGGCTAGTTCTGGGGAGCAGTACTTC. The encoded protein is CSVERLASSGEQYF.

This clone has more than one count but fewer than ten. This chain links TRBV4-1 with TRBJ2-3, with 13 bases aligning to TRBD2. V shed 0 bases, J shed 5 bases, and the junction held 8 bases outside the gene matches. The CDR3 is 18 residues long. Germline CDR1 is MGHRA and CDR2 is YSYEKL. This chain's CDR3 is CASSQDQMTSGRQDTQYF. The CDR3 DNA follows: TGCGCCAGCAGCCAAGATCAGATGACTAGCGGGAGGCAAGATACGCAGTATTTT.

This chain uses TRBV4-2 with TRBJ1-3; the D gene is possibly TRBD1 (5 bases). The CDR3 runs to 16 residues. V was shortened by 1 base and J by 0 bases, with 10 bases between the two germline ends. CDR1 LGHNA and CDR2 YNFKEQ come from the germline V gene. The CDR3 here is CASSQVAGNSGNTIYF. CDR3 sequence (DNA): TGTGCCAGCAGCCAAGTCGCAGGGAACTCTGGAAACACCATATATTTT.